Described below is a single T cell receptor (beta chain) sequence and its context. In the source study's methods: Quantification of nucleated cells was approximated via reference gene primer amplification. Measured with immunoSEQ multiplex PCR; TCRdb has only the in-frame clones, and not every one. The DNA gave D and trimming, while V, J and clone size come from that table. The sample has around 300,000 clones; roughly nine tenths are singletons. The data were taken from a study of blood T cell repertoires in COVID-19. Study at large: T cells, B-cell-depleted T cells, or PBMCs supplied cDNA or gDNA.

There are 14 residues in the CDR3. Germline trimming cut 9 bases from V and 6 bases from J; bases unmatched to any gene: 6. The V gene's germline CDR1 is KGHDR and CDR2 SFDVKD. The TCR was taken from a woman aged 60-75 years who had recovered from COVID-19. Sequencing was performed on PBMCs or T cells enriched from blood (not recorded which). The chain links TRBV24-1 to TRBJ2-1; 11 nucleotides match TRBD2. CDR3 DNA sequence: TGTGCCACCGAGACGACTAGCGGGATCAATGAGCAGTTCTTC. This codes for CATETTSGINEQFF.